Given below is one T cell receptor (beta chain) in context. The antigen is unknown. This sample was included in a study of cytomegalovirus exposure and HLA in healthy donors. Study findings and constraints: Per published accounts, TCR beta sequences correctly predicted the HLA-A and HLA-B alleles of most subjects. While the bulk of TCR sequences proved rare, some public TCRs turned up in many donors. In an earlier analysis, most TCR beta V segments were productive about 87% or about 30% of the time.

The CDR3 loop spans 14 amino acids. J was trimmed by 5 bases and V by 3 bases; bases with no gene match: 2. CDR1 and CDR2 (germline): LNHNV, YYDKDF (reference sequence). PCR amplification relied on 60 Vbeta primers (plus 13 Jbeta primers). Assay used: immunoSEQ multiplex PCR; TCRdb lists only in-frame clones, some missing. The sample gives 90,000 to 120,000 clones, about 80% of which show up once; about 8% is in the top ten. This clonotype originated in a man aged 25-40 years in good health and CMV-seronegative. The sample consisted of PBMCs. The V gene is TRBV15, the J gene TRBJ2-1, with 9 bases fitting TRBD2. For the CDR3, the DNA is TGTGCCACCAGCAGGACTAGCGGCAACAATGAGCAGTTCTTC. It codes for CATSRTSGNNEQFF.